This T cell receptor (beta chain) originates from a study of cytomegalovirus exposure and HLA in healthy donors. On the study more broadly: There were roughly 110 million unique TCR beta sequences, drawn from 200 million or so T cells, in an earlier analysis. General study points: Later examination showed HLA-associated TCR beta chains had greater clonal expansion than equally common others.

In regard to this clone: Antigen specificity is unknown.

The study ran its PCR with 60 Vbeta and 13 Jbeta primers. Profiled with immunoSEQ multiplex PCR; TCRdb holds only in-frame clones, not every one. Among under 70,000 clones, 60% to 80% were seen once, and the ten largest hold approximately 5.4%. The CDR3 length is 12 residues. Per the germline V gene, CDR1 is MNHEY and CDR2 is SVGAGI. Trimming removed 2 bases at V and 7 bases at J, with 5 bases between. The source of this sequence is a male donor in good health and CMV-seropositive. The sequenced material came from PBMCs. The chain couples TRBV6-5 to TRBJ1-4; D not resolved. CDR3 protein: CASSYAGEKLFF. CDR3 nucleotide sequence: TGTGCCAGCAGTTACGCGGGTGAAAAACTGTTTTTT.